The present TCR beta chain was sequenced within a study of OX40 agonist ivuxolimab in advanced cancers. Study-wide context: Aged roughly 20 to 79 with a mean of approximately 57 years, they were about 80% male. Findings and limits, study-wide: Low clonal expansion, among the lowest seen, marked partial responders at 0.1-3.0 mg/kg. More expanded clones were found, on average, in CD8+ than in CD4+ T cells.

Generated by immunoSEQ multiplex PCR, the TCRdb table keeps only in-frame clones and is missing some. The sample gives 70,000 to 95,000 clones, around 90% of which show up once; more than 0.25% is in the top ten. CDR3 size: 19 residues. V gave up 1 base and J gave up 2 bases, with 20 bases separating them. Germline V lookup: CDR1 SGHTA, CDR2 FQGNSA. Concerning this clone itself: What it binds is not known.

The clonotype comes from an adult with an advanced solid tumor such as melanoma, head and neck, liver or kidney cancer. The sample in question was CD4+ or CD8+ T cells sorted from blood, obtained in a trial of the OX40 agonist ivuxolimab. This chain joins TRBV7-2 and TRBJ1-4, with a weak D call TRBD1 (6 bases). The CDR3 region is CASSLVAGPRQGTNEKLFF. The CDR3 DNA follows: TGTGCCAGCAGCTTAGTGGCGGGACCTCGGCAGGGGACTAATGAAAAACTGTTTTTT.